The 17 T cell receptor beta chains listed next were all sequenced from one sample in a study of T cells after yellow fever vaccination. TCRdb ran MiXCR on the 5' RACE reads and lists one entry per CDR3 protein. In the table there are approximately 120,000 distinct CDR3 sequences, more than 6.5% of which are singletons. The input for sequencing was CD4+ T cells sorted from PBMCs, taken 10 to 11 days after the first yellow fever vaccination. The receptors here all came from a man aged 18 to 29 who received the YFV17D yellow fever vaccine.

Comments on this clonotype: Just one base apart from a much larger clone, this may be a read error. The rearrangement joins TRBV5-1 to TRBJ2-1, with D perhaps matching TRBD1 (5 bases). The germline V and J ends were trimmed by 1 base and 5 bases, with 13 bases remaining between them. The CDR3 is 15 residues long. Germline-derived CDR1 and CDR2 are SGHRS and YFSETQ. CDR3 nucleotide sequence: TGCGCCAGCAGCTTGATTGGCCAGACAGACAATGAGCAGTTCTTC. Encoded protein: CASSLIGQTDNEQFF.

This chain uses TRBV3-1 with TRBJ2-2, with unresolved D. Trimming pared 3 bases from V and 0 bases from J, leaving 5 bases between. The CDR3 length is 14 residues. CDR1 is LGHDT, CDR2 YNNKEL, per germline (reference sequence). Here the CDR3 DNA reads TGTGCCAGCAGCCATTCTCCGAACACCGGGGAGCTGTTTTTT. This translates into CASSHSPNTGELFF.

This clonotype came up many times. The genes are TRBV10-2 and TRBJ2-7; the D gene could be TRBD1 or TRBD2 (5 bases each). The germline CDR1 and CDR2 sequences are WSHSY and SAAADI. The CDR3 totals 18 residues. Between the trimmed V and J ends, which lost 5 bases and 0 bases, there was a span of 23 bases. As DNA, the CDR3 is TGCGCCAGCAGTCGCCCACCCCGTATTGGGACGGACTCCTACGAGCAGTACGTC. Protein product: CASSRPPRIGTDSYEQYV.

The chain is built from TRBV5-4 and TRBJ2-5, with 11 bases identical to TRBD2. Trimming at V came to 4 bases and at J to 5 bases, leaving 7 bases not matched to a gene. From germline, CDR1 is SGHNT and CDR2 YYREEE (reference sequence). The length of the CDR3 is 15 residues. The CDR3 nucleotides are TGTGCCAGCAGCGTTAGCGGGGGGGCCGCCGAGACCCAGTACTTC. Encoded protein: CASSVSGGAAETQYF.

This clonotype came up a few times. The chain couples TRBV7-2 to TRBJ2-3; tentative D call: TRBD2 (5 bases). The CDR3 runs 15 residues. The germline V gene encodes CDR1 SGHTA and CDR2 FQGNSA. V was trimmed by 1 base and J by 2 bases, leaving 10 bases between them. CDR3 DNA sequence: TGTGCCAGCAGCTTAGACCCGACTATCACAGATACGCAGTATTTT. It specifies CASSLDPTITDTQYF. The variable domain in full, completed from reference TRBV7-2 and TRBJ2-3, reads GAGVSQSPSNKVTEKGKDVELRCDPISGHTALYWYRQSLGQGLEFLIYFQGNSAPDKSGLPSDRFSAERTGGSVSTLTIQRTQQEDSAVYLCASSLDPTITDTQYFGPGTRLTVL.

This clonotype was counted only a few times. The V gene is TRBV4-2, the J gene TRBJ2-6; the D is unclear. The germline V gene encodes CDR1 LGHNA and CDR2 YNFKEQ. The CDR3 is made up of 16 amino acids. V lost 0 bases and J 0 bases, leaving 6 bases between the germline ends. The chain's CDR3 is CASSQDINSGANVLTF. The CDR3 nucleotides read TGTGCCAGCAGCCAAGACATCAACTCTGGGGCCAACGTCCTGACTTTC.

This clonotype has a count of ten or more. The chain employs TRBV12-3 or TRBV12-4 and TRBJ2-1; possible D gene TRBD2, 6 bases. Trimming removed 3 bases from V and 6 bases from J, with 9 bases in between. The CDR3 runs 13 residues. DNA of the CDR3: TGTGCCAGCAGTTTGGTGGAGGGCAATGAGCAGTTCTTC. Protein product: CASSLVEGNEQFF.

The table lists this clonotype with many counts. V and J are TRBV5-1 and TRBJ2-7; D gene uncertain. The germline gives CDR1 SGHRS, CDR2 YFSETQ. The CDR3 extends over 11 amino acids. Deletions cut 0 bases from V and 7 bases from J, with 5 bases between. CDR3 region: CASSLDEEQYF. Here the CDR3 DNA reads TGCGCCAGCAGCTTGGATGAGGAGCAGTACTTC.

In regard to this clonotype: A much larger clone differs by one base, so this may be a read error. The chain is built from TRBV14 and TRBJ1-2; maybe TRBD1 (6 bases). V lost 5 bases and J lost 3, with 10 bases in between. Germline CDR1 reads SGHDN; CDR2 reads FVKESK. The CDR3 is 13 amino acids. CDR3 DNA sequence: TGTGCCAGCAGCGTCAGGGGTGACTATGGCTACACCTTC. Translated, it gives CASSVRGDYGYTF.

This clonotype was counted ten times or more. The rearrangement uses TRBV7-3 and TRBJ2-3, with TRBD2 matching 10 bases. Germline CDR1 and CDR2: SGHTA and FQGTGA. The CDR3 loop spans 15 amino acids. V was clipped by 5 bases and J by 6 bases; unmatched bases: 8. CDR3 sequence reads: CASSLRLAGGDTQYF. The CDR3, as DNA: TGTGCCAGCAGCCTGAGACTAGCGGGTGGTGATACGCAGTATTTT.

In this sample, this clonotype turned up a few times. V gene TRBV4-1 combines with J gene TRBJ2-5; 8 bases agree with TRBD2. V shed 3 bases, J shed 2 bases, and the junction held 14 bases outside the gene matches. This CDR3 is 18 amino acids long. The germline V gene has CDR1 MGHRA and CDR2 YSYEKL. CDR3 in DNA: TGCGCCAGCAGCCAGGGACCGGGGGGGCCCCTGGGGCAAGAGACCCAGTACTTC. Protein product: CASSQGPGGPLGQETQYF.

In its sample, this clonotype was seen many times. The chain couples TRBV7-8 to TRBJ1-1; D is unresolved. Germline CDR1 reads SGHVS; CDR2 reads FQNEAQ. This CDR3 contains 17 residues. V was trimmed by 3 bases and J by 6 bases, leaving 23 bases between them. This chain's CDR3 is CASSFGRSRAGRAEAFF. The CDR3 region has the DNA TGTGCCAGCAGCTTTGGTCGTTCGAGGGCCGGGCGTGCTGAAGCTTTCTTT.

Ten or more counts support this clonotype. V and J are TRBV4-3 and TRBJ2-1, with D perhaps matching TRBD1 (6 bases). V lost 2 bases, J lost 4 bases, and 9 bases lay in between. The CDR3 consists of 14 residues. The germline V gene encodes CDR1 LGHNA and CDR2 YSLEER. The CDR3 spells CASSQIQGYNEQFF. The CDR3 region has the DNA TGCGCCAGCAGCCAAATACAGGGATACAATGAGCAGTTCTTC.

This clonotype was counted ten times or more. This chain connects TRBV5-6 to TRBJ1-2, with 7 positions matching TRBD1. V shed 5 bases and J 1 base; nucleotides not matched to a gene: 14. This CDR3 is 17 amino acids long. CDR1 is SGHDT and CDR2 is YYEEEE in the germline V gene. CDR3 sequence: CASRPKPGQKFNYGYTF. The CDR3 DNA follows: TGTGCCAGCAGACCTAAACCGGGACAGAAATTTAACTATGGCTACACCTTC.

This clonotype was seen ten or more times. V and J are TRBV5-6 and TRBJ1-1, with D perhaps TRBD1 (5 bases). The CDR3 covers 14 residues. Germline CDR1 is SGHDT and CDR2 is YYEEEE. V lost 6 bases and J lost 1, with 13 bases in between. The CDR3 DNA reads as TGTGCCAGCACCCGAACAGGTCGGAACACTGAAGCTTTCTTT. Translating gives CASTRTGRNTEAFF.

In regard to this clonotype: A read error may be the cause here, since a much bigger clone is one base away. This rearrangement joins TRBV5-5 to TRBJ2-7; D possibly uses TRBD1 or TRBD2 (5 bases each). CDR3 size: 13 residues. The germline V gene encodes CDR1 SGHKS and CDR2 YYEKEE (reference sequence). The V gene lost 3 bases and the J gene lost 2 bases, with 9 bases spanning the gap. The chain's CDR3 is CASSSGPTYEQYF. DNA of the CDR3: TGTGCCAGCAGCTCGGGGCCCACCTACGAGCAGTACTTC.

This clonotype appeared many times. The chain carries TRBV18 and TRBJ2-2; D unclear. V was cut by 6 bases and J by 9 bases, with 14 bases left in between. The germline V gene has CDR1 KGHSH and CDR2 LQKENI. The CDR3 has 13 residues. The CDR3 coding sequence is TGTGCCAGCTCGCTAGATCCGCCCAGGGAGCTGTTTTTT. It encodes CASSLDPPRELFF. Full variable domain (missing parts from reference TRBV18 and TRBJ2-2): NAGVMQNPRHLVRRRGQEARLRCSPMKGHSHVYWYRQLPEEGLKFMVYLQKENIIDESGMPKERFSAEFPKEGPSILRIQQVVRGDSAAYFCASSLDPPRELFFGEGSRLTVL.